This TCR beta chain was identified in a study of blood T cell repertoires in COVID-19. About the study: Sites across the United States, Italy and Spain contributed samples from acute and convalescent COVID-19. Nucleic acid was either cDNA or gDNA, and it came from T cells, B-cell-depleted T cells, or PBMCs.

In the source study's methods: Amplification of reference gene primers provided the estimated nucleated cell counts. TCRdb's copy holds only in-frame clones and misses some; the assay was immunoSEQ multiplex PCR. V and J calls and clone size are as listed in that table; D and trimming were resolved from the DNA. Of approximately 57,000 clones listed, roughly four fifths are singletons. Germline V CDR1 and CDR2: GTSNPN, SVGIG (reference sequence). The V gene lost 4 bases and the J gene lost 3 bases, with 15 bases spanning the gap. The CDR3 runs 14 residues. The chain joins TRBV30 to TRBJ1-1; D is possibly TRBD1 (6 bases). The TCR was taken from a woman of 80 years or more with acute or convalescent COVID-19. The sequenced sample consisted of peripheral blood. CDR3 DNA sequence: TGTGCCTGGAAGCAGGGGTCCTCTTACACTGAAGCTTTCTTT. It specifies CAWKQGSSYTEAFF.